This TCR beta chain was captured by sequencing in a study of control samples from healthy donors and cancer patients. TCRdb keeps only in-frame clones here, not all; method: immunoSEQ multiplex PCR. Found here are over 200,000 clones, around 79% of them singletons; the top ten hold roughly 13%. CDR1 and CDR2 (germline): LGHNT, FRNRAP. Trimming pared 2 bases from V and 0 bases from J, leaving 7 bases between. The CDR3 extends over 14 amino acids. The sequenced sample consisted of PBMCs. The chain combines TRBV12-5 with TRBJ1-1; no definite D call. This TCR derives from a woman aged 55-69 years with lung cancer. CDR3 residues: CASGLRAVNTEAFF. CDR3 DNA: TGTGCTAGTGGTTTGAGGGCAGTGAACACTGAAGCTTTCTTT.